The rows below give T cell receptor beta chains drawn from one sample of a study of T-cell reconstitution after alpha-beta-depleted transplantation in children. From the PCR reads, TCRdb called clonotypes with MiXCR, one entry per CDR3 protein. Of a few hundred thousand distinct CDR3 sequences in the sample, 15% to 20% were seen once. Sequencing used PBMCs, mostly from graft donor cells, obtained 360 days after TCRalphabeta/CD19-depleted stem cell transplant. Every receptor here comes from a boy less than two years old who had a stem cell transplant for Wiskott-Aldrich syndrome, so the T cells may come from the graft donor. The conserved cysteine and the conserved F or W are not part of the CDR3 here.

CDR3 protein	V gene	J gene
ASSFGFWPGELF	TRBV12-3/TRBV12-4	TRBJ2-2
ASSPGIPDTQY	TRBV19	TRBJ2-3
ASSNLAPTDTQY	TRBV10-1	TRBJ2-3
ASSSGGLGEQY	TRBV5-1	TRBJ2-7
ASHLSGTGIYSNQPQH	TRBV12-3/TRBV12-4	TRBJ1-5
ASRPLAGQLAGGHYNEQF	TRBV11-2	TRBJ2-1
ASSYKLANSYEQY	TRBV5-1	TRBJ2-7
ASSQQQDRVQGETQY	TRBV16	TRBJ2-5
ASSLLDSSNTGELF	TRBV5-1	TRBJ2-2
ATRGSRGRPKWTQY	TRBV24-1	TRBJ2-5
ASSLAISPGYT	TRBV7-2	TRBJ1-2
ASSLTATGGEQY	TRBV5-1	TRBJ2-7
ASSYHGTSGSPWAGELF	TRBV6-5	TRBJ2-2
ASSFSGRAERNNEQF	TRBV12-3/TRBV12-4	TRBJ2-1
SVARGLNTEAF	TRBV29-1	TRBJ1-1